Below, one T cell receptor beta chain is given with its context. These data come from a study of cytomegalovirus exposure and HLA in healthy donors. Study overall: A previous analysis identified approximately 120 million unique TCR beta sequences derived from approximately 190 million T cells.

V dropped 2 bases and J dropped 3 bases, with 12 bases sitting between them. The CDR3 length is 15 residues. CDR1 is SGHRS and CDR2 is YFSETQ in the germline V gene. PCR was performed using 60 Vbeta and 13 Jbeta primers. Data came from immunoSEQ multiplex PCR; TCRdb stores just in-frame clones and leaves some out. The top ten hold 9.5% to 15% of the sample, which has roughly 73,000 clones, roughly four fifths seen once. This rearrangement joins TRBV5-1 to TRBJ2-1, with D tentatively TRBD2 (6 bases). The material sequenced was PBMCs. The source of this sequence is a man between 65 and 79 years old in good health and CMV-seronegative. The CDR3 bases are TGCGCCAGCAGCTTAAGCGGGTTGTTCTACAATGAGCAGTTCTTC. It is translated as CASSLSGLFYNEQFF.